The rows below give T cell receptor beta chains drawn from one sample of a study of blood T cell repertoires in COVID-19. Profiling relied on immunoSEQ multiplex PCR, and the TCRdb table lists in-frame clones only, not all of them. The table shows more than 110,000 clones, with around four fifths occurring only once. The sequenced sample was peripheral blood. The source of these receptors is an elderly woman with acute or convalescent COVID-19. Each CDR3 is given without its conserved first and last residue. Each record gives: V gene, clone size, CDR3 protein. Clone size is shown for a subset of rows, as once, few, many or a class of expanded clone.

TRBV2,NA,ASSEFGGEVYNEQF
TRBV2,NA,ASQPDLNYGYT
TRBV3-1/TRBV3-2,NA,ASSQLQGTGELF
TRBV12-3/TRBV12-4,NA,ASSATSGNTIY
TRBV28,once,ASRDLAGFYEQY
TRBV6-6,NA,ASSFLALTSAEAF
TRBV27,NA,ASSVAGGGIGGYT
TRBV9,NA,ASSVGPGQPQH
TRBV27,NA,ASRQGINYGYT
TRBV5-1,NA,ASSLGTREQY
TRBV28,NA,ASRPSSGNTIY
TRBV7-8,NA,ASSLRFYGGLANEQF
TRBV6-1,NA,ASSEEPVPYEQY
TRBV4-1,NA,ASSQVRYNEQF
TRBV5-1,few,ASSLGQGAGEKLF
TRBV15,NA,ATSPRSDTEAF
TRBV7-9,few,ASSIFQEGIDEQY
TRBV7-9,NA,ASSLRDNTEAF
TRBV28,few,ASSQAGQRETQY
TRBV4-1,few,ASSRNRLLLRSGAYGYT
TRBV15,NA,ATSLGAGGQETQY
TRBV24-1,NA,ATSAQIGGATDTQY
TRBV2,NA,ASNGQGAGQPQH
TRBV19,NA,ASSIPFSNEQY
TRBV11-1,few,ASSLRLGSSYNEQF
TRBV9,NA,ASSETGGTGNEQF
TRBV7-2,NA,ASSYLGRNTEAF
TRBV18,NA,ASSPRGISRSYEQY
TRBV5-4,few,ASSGGLAGGGETQY
TRBV30,NA,AWSQDRGSQPQH
TRBV5-1,few,ASSLAPGGGTEAF
TRBV10-3,NA,AISGGPGVSGNTIY
TRBV2,NA,ASSRTPGTGREKLF
TRBV28,NA,ASSFLGGAYNSPLH
TRBV5-4,NA,ASSPRDRGPDEQY
TRBV6-5,NA,ATTGDTDTQY
TRBV28,NA,ASSPAMLAGAQETQY
TRBV28,NA,ASSGQAPISYNEQF
TRBV5-1,NA,ASGTGPSGIDEQF